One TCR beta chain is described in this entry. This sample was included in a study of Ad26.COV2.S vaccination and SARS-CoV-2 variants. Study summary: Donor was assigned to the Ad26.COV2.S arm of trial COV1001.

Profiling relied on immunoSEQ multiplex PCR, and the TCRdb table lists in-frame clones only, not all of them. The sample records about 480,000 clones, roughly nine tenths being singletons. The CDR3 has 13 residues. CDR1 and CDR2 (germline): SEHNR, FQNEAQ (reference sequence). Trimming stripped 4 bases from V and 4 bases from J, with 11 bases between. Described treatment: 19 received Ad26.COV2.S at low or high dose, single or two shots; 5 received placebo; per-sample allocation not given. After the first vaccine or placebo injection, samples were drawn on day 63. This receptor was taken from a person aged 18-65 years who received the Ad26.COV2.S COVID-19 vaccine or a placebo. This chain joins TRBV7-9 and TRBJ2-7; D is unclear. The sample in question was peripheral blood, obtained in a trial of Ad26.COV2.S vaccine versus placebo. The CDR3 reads CASSSGSQYEQYF. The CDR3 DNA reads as TGTGCCAGCAGCTCAGGATCTCAATACGAGCAGTACTTC.